The clone carrying this TCR beta chain has just a few counts. Its matching antigen is unknown. During its preparation, the TCRbeta library received unique molecular identifiers. In TCRdb, the PCR reads were re-called with MiXCR into one record per CDR3 protein. The sample lists 250,000 to 400,000 distinct CDR3 sequences, 20% to 30% occurring once. This specimen belongs to a study of T-cell reconstitution after alpha-beta-depleted transplantation in children. CDR3 size: 18 residues. Germline CDR1 LNHNV, CDR2 YYDKDF (reference sequence). With 0 bases removed from V and 4 bases from J, the gap between germline ends came to 22 bases. Study outcomes and limitations: Reportedly, roughly two months post-transplant, alpha-beta T cells arose from several hundred expanded graft clones. The authors attributed T-cell counts and diversity one year after transplant mostly to newly produced T cells. Surviving recipient T cells and thymic progenitors produced the high day-60 TCRbeta diversity seen in some patients.

This chain links TRBV15 with TRBJ2-7, with D maybe TRBD2 (5 bases). The sequencing used PBMCs, mostly from graft donor cells, collected 180 days after TCRalphabeta/CD19-depleted stem cell transplant. The source of this sequence is a male patient younger than 18 who had a stem cell transplant for acute lymphoblastic leukemia, so the T cells may come from the graft donor. The CDR3 DNA follows: TGTGCCACCAGCAGAGATGTTTTTGCGGGCGGATGGCCGTACGAGCAGTACTTC. Its protein product is CATSRDVFAGGWPYEQYF. Complete variable domain (other parts from reference TRBV15 and TRBJ2-7): DAMVIQNPRYQVTQFGKPVTLSCSQTLNHNVMYWYQQKSSQAPKLLFHYYDKDFNNEADTPDNFQSRRPNTSFCFLDIRSPGLGDTAMYLCATSRDVFAGGWPYEQYFGPGTRLTVT.